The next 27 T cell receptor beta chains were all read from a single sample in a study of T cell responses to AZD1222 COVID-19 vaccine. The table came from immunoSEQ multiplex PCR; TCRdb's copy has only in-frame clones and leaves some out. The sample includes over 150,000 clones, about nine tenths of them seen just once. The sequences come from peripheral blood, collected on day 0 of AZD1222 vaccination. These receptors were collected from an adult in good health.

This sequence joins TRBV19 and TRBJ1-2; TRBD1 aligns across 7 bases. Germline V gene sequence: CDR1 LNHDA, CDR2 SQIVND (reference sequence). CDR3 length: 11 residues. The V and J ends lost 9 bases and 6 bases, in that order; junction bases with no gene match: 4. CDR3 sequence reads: CASRTGDGYTF. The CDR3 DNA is TGTGCCAGCCGGACAGGAGATGGCTACACCTTC.

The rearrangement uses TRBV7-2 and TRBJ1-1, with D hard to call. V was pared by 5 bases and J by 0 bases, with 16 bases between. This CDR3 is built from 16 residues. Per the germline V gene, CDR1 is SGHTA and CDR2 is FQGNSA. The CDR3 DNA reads TGTGCCAGCAGCCCTAGTGGTGGCAGCATGAACACTGAAGCTTTCTTT. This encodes CASSPSGGSMNTEAFF.

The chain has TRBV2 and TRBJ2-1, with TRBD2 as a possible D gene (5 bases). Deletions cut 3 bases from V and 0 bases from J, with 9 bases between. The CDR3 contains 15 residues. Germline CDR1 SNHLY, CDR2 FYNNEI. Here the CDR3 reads CASSELGSSYNEQFF. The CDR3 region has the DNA TGTGCCAGCAGTGAGTTGGGGAGCTCCTACAATGAGCAGTTCTTC. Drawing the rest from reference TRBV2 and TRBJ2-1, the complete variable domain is EPEVTQTPSHQVTQMGQEVILRCVPISNHLYFYWYRQILGQKVEFLVSFYNNEISEKSEIFDDQFSVERPDGSNFTLKIRSTKLEDSAMYFCASSELGSSYNEQFFGPGTRLTVL.

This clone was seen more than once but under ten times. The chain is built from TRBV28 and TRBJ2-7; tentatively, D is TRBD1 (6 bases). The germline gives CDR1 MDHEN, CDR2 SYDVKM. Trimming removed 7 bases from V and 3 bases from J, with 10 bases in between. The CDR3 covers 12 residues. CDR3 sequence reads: CASTGQYYEQYF. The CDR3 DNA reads TGTGCCAGCACCGGACAGTACTACGAGCAGTACTTC.

This CDR3 reads CASSQDSMNYGYTF. The CDR3 DNA reads TGTGCCAGCAGCCAAGATTCAATGAACTATGGCTACACCTTC. The chain recombines TRBV3-1 (or the pseudogene TRBV3-2) with TRBJ1-2, with D unresolved. Germline CDR1 reads LGHDT; CDR2 reads YNNKEL (reference sequence). The CDR3 contains 14 residues. Trimming removed 0 bases from V and 2 bases from J, with 7 bases in between.

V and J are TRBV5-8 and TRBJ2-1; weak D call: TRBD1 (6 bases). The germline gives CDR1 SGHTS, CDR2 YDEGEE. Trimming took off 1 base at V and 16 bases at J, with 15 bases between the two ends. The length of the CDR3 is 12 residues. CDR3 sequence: CASSLFSGEGFF. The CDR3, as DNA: TGTGCCAGCAGCTTGTTTTCAGGGGAAGGTTTCTTC. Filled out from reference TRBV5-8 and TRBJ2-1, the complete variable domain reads EAGVTQSPTHLIKTRGQQATLRCSPISGHTSVYWYQQALGLGLQFLLWYDEGEERNRGNFPPRFSGRQFPNYSSELNVNALELEDSALYLCASSLFSGEGFFGPGTRLTVL.

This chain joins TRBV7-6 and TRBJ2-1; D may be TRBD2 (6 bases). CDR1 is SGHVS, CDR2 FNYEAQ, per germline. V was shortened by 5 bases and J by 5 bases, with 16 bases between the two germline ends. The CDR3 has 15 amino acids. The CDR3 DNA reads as TGTGCCAGCAGCCCCAGTTCGGGGGTCGACAATGAGCAGTTCTTC. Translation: CASSPSSGVDNEQFF.

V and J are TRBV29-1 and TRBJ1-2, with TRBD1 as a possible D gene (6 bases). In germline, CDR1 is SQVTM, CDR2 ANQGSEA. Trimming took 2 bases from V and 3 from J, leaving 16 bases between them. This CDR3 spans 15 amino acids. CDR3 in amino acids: CSVESGAPRHYGYTF. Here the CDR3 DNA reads TGCAGCGTTGAATCGGGGGCCCCCCGACACTATGGCTACACCTTC.

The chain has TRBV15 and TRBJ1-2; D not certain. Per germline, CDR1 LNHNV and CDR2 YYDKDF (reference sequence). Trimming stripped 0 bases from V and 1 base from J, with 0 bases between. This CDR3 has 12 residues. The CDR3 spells CATSRDNYGYTF. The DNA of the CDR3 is TGTGCCACCAGCAGAGATAACTATGGCTACACCTTC.

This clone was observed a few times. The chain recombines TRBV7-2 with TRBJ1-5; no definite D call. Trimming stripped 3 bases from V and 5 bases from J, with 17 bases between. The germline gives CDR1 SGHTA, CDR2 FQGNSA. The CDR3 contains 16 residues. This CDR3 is CASSFMGFGGDQPQHF. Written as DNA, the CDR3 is TGTGCCAGCAGCTTCATGGGCTTCGGCGGTGATCAGCCCCAGCATTTT. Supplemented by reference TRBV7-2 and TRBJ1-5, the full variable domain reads GAGVSQSPSNKVTEKGKDVELRCDPISGHTALYWYRQSLGQGLEFLIYFQGNSAPDKSGLPSDRFSAERTGGSVSTLTIQRTQQEDSAVYLCASSFMGFGGDQPQHFGDGTRLSIL.

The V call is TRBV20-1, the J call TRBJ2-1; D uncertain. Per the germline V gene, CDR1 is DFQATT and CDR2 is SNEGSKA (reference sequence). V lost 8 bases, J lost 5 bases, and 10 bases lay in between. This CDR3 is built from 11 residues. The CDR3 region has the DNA TGCAGTCCAAACGGTAACAATGAGCAGTTCTTC. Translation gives CSPNGNNEQFF.

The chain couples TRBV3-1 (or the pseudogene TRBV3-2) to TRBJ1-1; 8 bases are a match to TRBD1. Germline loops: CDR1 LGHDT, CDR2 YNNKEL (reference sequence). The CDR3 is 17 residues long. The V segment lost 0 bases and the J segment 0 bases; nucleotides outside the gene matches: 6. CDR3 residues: CASSQDGQGLMNTEAFF. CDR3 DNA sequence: TGTGCCAGCAGCCAAGACGGACAGGGCCTAATGAACACTGAAGCTTTCTTT.

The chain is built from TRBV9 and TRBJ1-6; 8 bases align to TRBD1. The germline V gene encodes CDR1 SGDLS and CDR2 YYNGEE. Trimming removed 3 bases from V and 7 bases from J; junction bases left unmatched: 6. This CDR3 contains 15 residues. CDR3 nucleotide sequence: TGTGCCAGCAGCGCGACAGGGGCCGGGAATTCACCCCTCCACTTT. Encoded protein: CASSATGAGNSPLHF.

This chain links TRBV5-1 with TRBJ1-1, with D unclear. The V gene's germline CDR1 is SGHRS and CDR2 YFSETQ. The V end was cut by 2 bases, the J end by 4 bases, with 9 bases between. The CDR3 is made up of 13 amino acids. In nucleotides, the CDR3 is TGCGCCAGCAGCTTAATGGTTTCCACTGAAGCTTTCTTT. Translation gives CASSLMVSTEAFF.

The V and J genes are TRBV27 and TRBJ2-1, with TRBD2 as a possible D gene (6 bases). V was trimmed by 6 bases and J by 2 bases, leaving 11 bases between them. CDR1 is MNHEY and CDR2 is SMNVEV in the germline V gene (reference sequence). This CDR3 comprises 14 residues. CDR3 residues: CASRAGRAYNEQFF. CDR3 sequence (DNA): TGTGCCAGCAGAGCGGGCAGGGCCTACAATGAGCAGTTCTTC.

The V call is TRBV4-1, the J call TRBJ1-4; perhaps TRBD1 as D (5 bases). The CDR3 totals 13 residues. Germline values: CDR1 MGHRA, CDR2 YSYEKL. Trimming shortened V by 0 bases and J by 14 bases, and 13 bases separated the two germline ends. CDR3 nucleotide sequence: TGCGCCAGCAGCCAAGAGCCTGGGGGTAGGCTGTTTTTT. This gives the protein CASSQEPGGRLFF.

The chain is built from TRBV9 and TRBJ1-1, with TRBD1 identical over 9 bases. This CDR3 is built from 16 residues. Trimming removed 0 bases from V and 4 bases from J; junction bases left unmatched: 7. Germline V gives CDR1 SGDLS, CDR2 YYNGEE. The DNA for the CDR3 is TGTGCCAGCAGCGTAGGGGGGGACAGGGTTCTCACTGAAGCTTTCTTT. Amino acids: CASSVGGDRVLTEAFF. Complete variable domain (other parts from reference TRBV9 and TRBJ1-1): DSGVTQTPKHLITATGQRVTLRCSPRSGDLSVYWYQQSLDQGLQFLIQYYNGEERAKGNILERFSAQQFPDLHSELNLSSLELGDSALYFCASSVGGDRVLTEAFFGQGTRLTVV.

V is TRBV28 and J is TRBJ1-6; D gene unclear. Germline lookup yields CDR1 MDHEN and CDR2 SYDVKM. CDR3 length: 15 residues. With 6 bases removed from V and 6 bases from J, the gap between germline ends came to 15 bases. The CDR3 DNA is TGTGCCAGCAGGGCCCCGGACCGTGCTAATTCACCCCTCCACTTT. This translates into CASRAPDRANSPLHF. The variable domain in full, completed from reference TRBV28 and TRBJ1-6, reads DVKVTQSSRYLVKRTGEKVFLECVQDMDHENMFWYRQDPGLGLRLIYFSYDVKMKEKGDIPEGYSVSREKKERFSLILESASTNQTSMYLCASRAPDRANSPLHFGNGTRLTVT.

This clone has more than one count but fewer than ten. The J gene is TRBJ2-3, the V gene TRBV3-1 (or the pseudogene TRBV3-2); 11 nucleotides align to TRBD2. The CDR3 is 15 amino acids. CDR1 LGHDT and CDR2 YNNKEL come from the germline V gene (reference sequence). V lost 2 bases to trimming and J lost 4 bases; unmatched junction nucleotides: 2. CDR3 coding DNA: TGTGCCAGCAGCCAAATAGCGGGGGGGCCAGATACGCAGTATTTT. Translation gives CASSQIAGGPDTQYF.

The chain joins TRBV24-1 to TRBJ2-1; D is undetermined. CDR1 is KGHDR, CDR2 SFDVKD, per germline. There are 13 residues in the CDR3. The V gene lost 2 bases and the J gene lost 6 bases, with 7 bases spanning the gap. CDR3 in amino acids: CATSDSYSNEQFF. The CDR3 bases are TGTGCCACCAGTGATTCCTACTCCAATGAGCAGTTCTTC.

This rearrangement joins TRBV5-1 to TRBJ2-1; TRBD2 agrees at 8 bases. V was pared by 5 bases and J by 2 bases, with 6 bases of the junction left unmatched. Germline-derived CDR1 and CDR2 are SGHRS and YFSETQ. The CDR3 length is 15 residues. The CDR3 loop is CASSLKRGTYNEQFF. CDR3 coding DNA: TGCGCCAGCAGTTTAAAGCGGGGGACCTACAATGAGCAGTTCTTC.

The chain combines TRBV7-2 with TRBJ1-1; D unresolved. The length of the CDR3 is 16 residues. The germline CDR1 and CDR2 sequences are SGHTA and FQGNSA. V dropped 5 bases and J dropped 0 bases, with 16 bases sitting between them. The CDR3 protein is CASSRDQINMNTEAFF. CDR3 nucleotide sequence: TGTGCCAGCAGCCGCGACCAGATTAATATGAACACTGAAGCTTTCTTT.

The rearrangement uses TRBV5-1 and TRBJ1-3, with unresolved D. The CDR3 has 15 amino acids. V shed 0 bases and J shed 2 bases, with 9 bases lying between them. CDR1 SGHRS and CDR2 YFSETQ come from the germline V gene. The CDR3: CASSLDGTAGNTIYF. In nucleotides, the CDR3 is TGCGCCAGCAGCTTGGACGGTACTGCTGGAAACACCATATATTTT.

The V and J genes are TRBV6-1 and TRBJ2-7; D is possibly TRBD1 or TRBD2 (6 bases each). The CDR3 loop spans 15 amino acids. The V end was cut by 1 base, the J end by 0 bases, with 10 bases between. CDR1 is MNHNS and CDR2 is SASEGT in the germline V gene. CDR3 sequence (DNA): TGTGCCAGCAGTGAAGACGGGGGCCCCTCCTACGAGCAGTACTTC. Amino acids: CASSEDGGPSYEQYF.

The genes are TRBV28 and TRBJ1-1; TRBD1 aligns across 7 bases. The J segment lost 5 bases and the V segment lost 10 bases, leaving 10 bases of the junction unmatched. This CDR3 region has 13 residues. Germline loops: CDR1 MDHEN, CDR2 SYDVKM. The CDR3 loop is CATSRQGATEAFF. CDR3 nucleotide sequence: TGTGCCACCTCAAGACAGGGCGCGACTGAAGCTTTCTTT.

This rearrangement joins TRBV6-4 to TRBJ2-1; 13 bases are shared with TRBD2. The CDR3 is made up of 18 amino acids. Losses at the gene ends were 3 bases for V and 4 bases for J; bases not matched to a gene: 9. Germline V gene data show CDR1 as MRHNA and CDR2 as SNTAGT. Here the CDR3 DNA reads TGTGCCAGCAGTGATACCGCCGGGACTAGCGGGGCGTACAATGAGCAGTTCTTC. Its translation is CASSDTAGTSGAYNEQFF.

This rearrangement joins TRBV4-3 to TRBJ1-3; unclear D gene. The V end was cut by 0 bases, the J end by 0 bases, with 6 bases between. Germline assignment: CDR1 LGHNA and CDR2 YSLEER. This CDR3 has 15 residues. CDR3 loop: CASSQEGNSGNTIYF. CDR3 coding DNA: TGCGCCAGCAGCCAAGAAGGGAACTCTGGAAACACCATATATTTT.